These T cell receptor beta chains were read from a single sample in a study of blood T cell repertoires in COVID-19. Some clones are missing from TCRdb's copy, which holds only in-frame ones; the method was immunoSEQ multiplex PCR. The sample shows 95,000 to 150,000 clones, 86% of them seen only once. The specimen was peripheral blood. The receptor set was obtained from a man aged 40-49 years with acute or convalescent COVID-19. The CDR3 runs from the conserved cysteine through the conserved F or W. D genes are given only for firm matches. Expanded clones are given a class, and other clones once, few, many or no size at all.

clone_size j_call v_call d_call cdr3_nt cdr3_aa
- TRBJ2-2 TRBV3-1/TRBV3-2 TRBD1 TGTGCCAGCAGCTCGCGTGGGACAGGGGAAACCGGGGAGCTGTTTTTT CASSSRGTGETGELFF
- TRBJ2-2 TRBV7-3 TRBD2 TGTGCCAGCAGCGCGGGACTAGCAAGCACCGGGGAGCTGTTTTTT CASSAGLASTGELFF
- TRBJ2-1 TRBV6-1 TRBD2 TGTGCCAGCAGTGAAGCTTTCAGACTAGCGGAGGTCTGGTGGAGTGAGCAGTTCTTC CASSEAFRLAEVWWSEQFF
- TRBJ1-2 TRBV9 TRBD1 TGTGCCAGCAGCGTAGTGGGACAGGGATTTGGCTACACCTTC CASSVVGQGFGYTF
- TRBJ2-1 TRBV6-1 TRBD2 TGTGCCAGCAGTGAAACCGGACTAGCGGGAAACAATGAGCAGTTCTTC CASSETGLAGNNEQFF
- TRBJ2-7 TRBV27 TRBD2 TGTGCCAGCAGTTTAGTAGCGGGAGCAGGCTACGAGCAGTACTTC CASSLVAGAGYEQYF
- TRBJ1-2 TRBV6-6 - TGTGCCAGCAGTTACTCGGTGGCAGGGGTTAACGGCTACACCTTC CASSYSVAGVNGYTF
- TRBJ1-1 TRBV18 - TGTGCCAGCTCACCAGCTCTCGGACAGACGAACACTGAAGCTTTCTTT CASSPALGQTNTEAFF
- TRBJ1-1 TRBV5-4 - TGTGCCAGCAGCTCGCTAGGACAAAAAGGGGGCACTGAAGCTTTCTTT CASSSLGQKGGTEAFF
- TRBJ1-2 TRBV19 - TGTGCCAGTAGCGCAACCTCCAGGTCTATGGGCTACACCTTC CASSATSRSMGYTF
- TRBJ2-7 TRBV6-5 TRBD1 TGTGCCAGCATCTACGACAGGGGATACTACGAGCAGTACTTC CASIYDRGYYEQYF
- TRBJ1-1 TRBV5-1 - TGCGCCAGCAGCCCGGGGTCCTCAACGGGGACTGAAGCTTTCTTT CASSPGSSTGTEAFF
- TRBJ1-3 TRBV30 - TGTGCCTGGAGTACAGGGAACTATAACACCATATATTTT CAWSTGNYNTIYF
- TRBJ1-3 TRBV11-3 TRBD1 TGTGCCAGCAGTCGGGACAGGGGAGACACCATATATTTT CASSRDRGDTIYF
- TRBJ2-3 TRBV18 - TGTGCCAGCTCACCGGGGACACCCGGCTTGACAGATACGCAGTATTTT CASSPGTPGLTDTQYF
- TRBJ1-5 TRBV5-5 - TGTGCCAGCAGCTTGGGGGAGAGGGACAATCAGCCCCAGCATTTT CASSLGERDNQPQHF
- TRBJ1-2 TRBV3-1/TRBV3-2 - TGTGCCAGCAGCCAAGATGTTGCCAGGGAAAAGGGCTACACCTTC CASSQDVAREKGYTF
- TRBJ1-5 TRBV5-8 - TGTGCCAGCAGCCCTGGACAGAGGGATCAGCCCCAGCATTTT CASSPGQRDQPQHF
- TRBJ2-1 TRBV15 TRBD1 TGTGCCACTAATAACAGGGGATATGAGCAGTTCTTC CATNNRGYEQFF
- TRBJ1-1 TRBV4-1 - TGCGCCAGCAGCCAGGGGGCGAACACTGAAGCTTTCTTT CASSQGANTEAFF
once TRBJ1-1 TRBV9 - TGTGCCAGCAGCGTAGATATATCACGGGCTGAAGCTTTCTTT CASSVDISRAEAFF
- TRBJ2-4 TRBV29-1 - TGCAGCGTTGAAGTAGGGGGAGCCAAAAACATTCAGTACTTC CSVEVGGAKNIQYF
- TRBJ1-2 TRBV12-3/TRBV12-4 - TGTGCCAGCAGTTTAGGGGCAGACTATGGCTACACCTTC CASSLGADYGYTF
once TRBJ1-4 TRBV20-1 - TGCAGTGCTAGTAGCGCCCTTTCTAATGAAAAACTGTTTTTT CSASSALSNEKLFF
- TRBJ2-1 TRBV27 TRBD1 TGTGCCAGCAGTTCATCATCCGGGACAGGGAAGAATGAGCAGTTCTTC CASSSSSGTGKNEQFF
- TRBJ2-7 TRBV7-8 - TGTGCCAGCAGCTTAATAAGGGGCGAGCAGTACTTC CASSLIRGEQYF
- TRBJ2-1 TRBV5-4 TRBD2 TGTGCCAGCAGCTTGCCTAGCGGGATGGGTGAGCAGTTCTTC CASSLPSGMGEQFF